This TCR beta chain originates from a study of cytomegalovirus exposure and HLA in healthy donors (dated by TCRdb to 2016 to 2017). As for the study more broadly: An earlier analysis of approximately 640 of the donors reported 250 to 300 Gb of sequence data and some 120 million unique TCR beta sequences from 150 million to 200 million T cells. A separate validation cohort of more than 100 different subjects was used in addition to the 666-subject first cohort. Across 300 to 500 genotyped donors of the cohort, an average of approximately 240,000 unique TCR beta nucleotide sequences per donor were sequenced, and around 19% of those sequences were non-productive. Roughly 300 gigabases of sequencing data and 91 million or so unique TCR sequences made up an early release that covered nearly 650 HLA-typed donors. The genetic ancestry cluster associated with self-reported Caucasian donors included around four fifths of the 398 genotyped donors. The number of typed donors differed by locus: roughly 629-640 for A, B, C, DRB1 and DQB1; some 500 for DQA1; around 610 for DPA1; and 450 to 480 for DPB1. The study aimed to test whether cataloging public T cell receptors could reveal signatures of past pathogen exposure. Every discovery cohort repertoire had been produced on one sequencing platform. About five DR-DQ haplotypes were treated as single units for association and clustering because of strong linkage in the cohort. Using immunosequencing, the study profiled T cell repertoires from about 650 subjects and related those repertoires to cytomegalovirus serostatus. Class I and class II HLA loci were covered by the typing at four-digit resolution. High-throughput TCR immunosequencing, statistical association of individual TCRs with disease status, and machine learning were combined to predict cytomegalovirus infection status. To decide whether each TCR beta V gene segment behaved as functional or pseudogenic, an earlier analysis of some 600 of the donors relied on high-throughput TCR beta sequencing. In a later genetic analysis, genome-wide SNP genotypes for about 55% of the roughly 700 donors were used, and that subset was treated as a discovery cohort. Donor age, sex, ethnicity and CMV serostatus were compiled together with the repertoire data. A later analysis re-examined previously published TCR beta repertoires from around 670 donors and added high-resolution HLA genotyping to investigate patterns of TCR occurrence. The later analysis used no new phenotypic data to find candidate immune exposures, relying instead on TCR beta sequences and their occurrence across donors.

The research as a whole found: For the cohort, immune exposure information was limited to CMV serostatus. Because counts were too low, about 18 rarely observed V segments, including chromosome 9 orphons, were excluded from the earlier analysis of 587 of the donors. A cluster of highly shared sequence variants was judged likely to be a technical artifact of the sequencing pipeline. Several of the top co-occurrence clusters appeared to be linked to parvovirus B19, influenza, CMV and Epstein-Barr virus, according to a later analysis. Compared with the 666-donor mean, donors in an Asian-associated ancestry cluster had fewer N-insertions in productive TCRs, according to a later genetic analysis. In a later analysis, TCR association rates were found to vary across HLA loci, with the most associated TCRs seen for DRB1 alleles and the fewest for HLA-C alleles. Most TCR sequences were seen in very few donors, while some public TCRs were found in many individuals. An association between a missense DCLRE1C variant and V-gene and J-gene trimming of TCR beta chains was found in a later genetic analysis and replicated in an independent cohort. A later analysis found that most CMV-associated TCR beta chains appeared HLA-restricted, with HLA associations seemingly driven largely by CMV exposure. Only TCR beta chains were sequenced in this cohort, and the absence of alpha or paired-chain data limited detectable features. In the study, approximately 160 TCR beta chains were listed as associated with cytomegalovirus. Presence/absence analyses assumed roughly uniform sequencing depth across donors, an assumption that may not hold. The authors suggested that the approach could potentially be generalized to other disease states and immunological phenotypes. Compared with equally common non-associated chains, HLA-associated TCR beta chains in a later analysis were more clonally expanded and had lower generation probabilities. In a later analysis, 15,000 to 20,000 TCR beta sequences were associated with specific HLA alleles at a false discovery rate of 0.05. The classifier was reported to diagnose cytomegalovirus status with high specificity and sensitivity in both the original and validation cohorts. A further reported finding was that TCR beta sequences accurately predicted the HLA-A and HLA-B alleles for most subjects in the first cohort. When HLA alleles, especially DR and DQ, strongly co-occurred, attributing TCR associations to individual alleles was difficult. An earlier analysis of approximately 570 of the donors showed that most TCR beta V segments appeared in productive rearrangements either about 87% or about 30% of the time, which broadly matched IMGT annotations. A few of the identified cytomegalovirus-associated TCR beta chains were confirmed in vitro to be specific for cytomegalovirus antigens. Because some donors lacked HLA typing at each locus, the association tests relied only on the typed subset. The 87-base-pair reads could not distinguish some IMGT-functional V segments, including TRBV6-2 and TRBV6-3, so those segments were excluded. Linkage disequilibrium might explain the correlated functional status among segregating V segments, but an unknown experimental factor could not be excluded.

Libraries were prepared through the immunoSEQ multiplex PCR assay. A mixture of 60 forward primers for TCR Vbeta segments and 13 reverse primers for TCR Jbeta segments was used in the multiplex PCR. Amplification of the CDR3 region of rearranged TCR beta genes was performed with a multiplex PCR assay on genomic DNA. On the Illumina HiSeq System, the amplified TCR beta libraries were sequenced as 87-base-pair reads. Concerning the study's data processing: A later analysis tallied about 77 million unique TCR beta chains across the 666 repertoires, and some 12 million of those chains were shared by two or more donors. Raw reads were error-corrected and collapsed into unique sequences with a nearest-neighbor algorithm that merged closely related sequences to remove PCR and sequencing errors. V, D and J gene segments were assigned by aligning CDR3 sequences to IMGT reference sequences. Each retained sequence needed at least a six-nucleotide match to both a V gene segment and a J gene segment. Rearrangements were classified as productive when the CDR3 lacked stop codons and remained in frame with V and J, and all other rearrangements were classified as non-productive. Following IMGT convention, CDR3 was defined as the stretch from the second conserved V-encoded cysteine to the conserved J-encoded phenylalanine. The earlier analysis of 587 of the donors excluded sequences that lacked an unambiguous match to a single V gene segment. In an earlier analysis of a few hundred of the donors, a V segment was called functional when productive rearrangements were above 56.7%, and segregating when the standard deviation between donors exceeded 5%. A statistical classification framework was built to diagnose cytomegalovirus status from the catalog of TCR beta chain sequences. V and J gene assignment, in a later analysis, came from comparing TCR nucleotide sequences with IMGT/GENE-DB human TR gene sequences. The TCRdist pipeline was used in a later analysis to assign CDR3 sequences and most-parsimonious VDJ recombination scenarios. A later analysis defined each TCR beta chain by its CDR3 amino acid sequence plus V-gene family, and excluded reads lacking a unique V-gene family. As a way to deal with suspected cross-contamination and a sequencing artifact, a later analysis dropped hundreds of nucleotide sequences that were highly shared and had low generation probability. In a later analysis, a clonal expansion index was calculated for each public chain from normalized within-repertoire ranks of inferred template counts. A later analysis computed generation probabilities with a VDJ recombination model fitted to out-of-frame rearrangements, and checked the results against IGoR. A later analysis scored TCR-TCR, TCR-HLA and TCR-CMV co-occurrence with hypergeometric tests, applying a repertoire-size bias correction to TCR pairs. A later analysis estimated false discovery rates by permuting HLA or CMV assignments 20 times. In a later analysis, co-occurring TCRs were grouped using DBSCAN, and TCRdist sequence similarity was added for clustering within HLA-allele-positive subsets. Repertoires with fewer than 30,000 or more than 120,000 public chains, plus five repertoires with anomalous nucleotide sharing, were excluded from co-occurrence clustering. The table comes from immuneACCESS by way of TCRdb, which keeps in-frame sequences with V and J called. Part of the clones is missing from these tables; in studies checked, under half for an unresolved V gene and the rest for unknown reasons. The V and J calls and the clone size are those of that table, but D and trimming were determined from the DNA. The sample table contains some 150,000 clones; only one count was recorded for roughly three quarters of them. The ten largest clones capture 3.5% to 4.5% of the sample.

The cohort consisted of 650 to 700 healthy bone marrow donors. At the time of sampling, every cohort member was nominally healthy, though immune exposures that went unrecorded were likely present. CMV serostatus was recorded as positive for 250 to 300 and negative for about 50% of the roughly 700 cohort members, whereas no CMV serostatus was recorded for the donor in question. A peripheral blood sample was provided by each donor, and peripheral blood mononuclear cells were used for TCR beta sequencing. The Qiagen DNeasy Blood Extraction Kit was used to extract genomic DNA from the blood cell samples. The germline ends are 7 bases apart after V is trimmed by 1 base and J by 4 bases. Based on the germline V gene (reference sequence), the CDR1 and CDR2 sequences are MNHEY and SMNVEV. Measured from the cysteine to the phenylalanine, the CDR3 is 13 residues long. Left in the record is the CDR3 DNA by itself, 39 bases read in frame from the first base.

This clone is a singleton in its sample. Its specific antigen is unknown. Nothing much larger sits one base from this clone, and base qualities are not available. The clonotype comes from a human donor in good health. In this chain, TRBV27 is recombined with TRBJ1-2, with TRBD1 as a weak D call on 5 bases. Sequencing was done on a sample of PBMCs. The nucleotides are TGTGCCAGCAGTTTATGGGGGGGCTATGGCTACACCTTC. Its protein product is CASSLWGGYGYTF.